The rows below give T cell receptor beta chains drawn from one sample of a study of cytomegalovirus exposure and HLA in healthy donors. Using immunoSEQ multiplex PCR, the repertoire was profiled, and TCRdb retains in-frame clones only, with some absent. The repertoire includes approximately 110,000 clones, about 80% of them detected once, and over 3% sits in the top ten. Sequencing was done on a sample of PBMCs. These receptor sequences come from a woman aged 40 to 50 in good health and CMV-seronegative. Each CDR3 is given with its conserved first and last residue. The D gene is left open where the match is weak.

v_call d_call cdr3_aa
TRBV10-3 TRBD2 CATGGGSSYEQYF
TRBV7-8 NA CASSRGAPGLGYTF
TRBV28 NA CASSLGGGNSPLHF
TRBV5-4 TRBD2 CASSAGGSGSYEQYF
TRBV5-5 NA CASSLGVTGELFF
TRBV19 TRBD2 CASSIIAGEKTQYF
TRBV5-1 NA CASRKTGGSYNEQFF
TRBV28 NA CASSEHSYEQYF
TRBV6-6 NA CGETSSYNSPLHF
TRBV29-1 NA CSVAGQGTTNEKLFF
TRBV29-1 TRBD2 CSVVVGGGGKDEQYF
TRBV11-2 NA CASRVGQAYNSPLHF
TRBV11-2 TRBD1 CASSPSGQGPGAFF
TRBV7-2 NA CASSRPDRDMQLF
TRBV6-1 NA CASSETGLRNEKLFF
TRBV9 NA CASSLGLFYEQYF
TRBV27 TRBD1 CASSHHQGALNEKLFF
TRBV6-6 NA CASSLVRGEKLFF
TRBV10-1 TRBD1 CAILGQPAYEQYF
TRBV28 NA CASSFSGGRPTDTQYF
TRBV7-2 TRBD1 CASSSQYGTGLTYEQYF
TRBV18 TRBD2 CASSRQLGGGQETQYF
TRBV6-5 NA CASSPNRGTDTQYF
TRBV5-4 TRBD1 CASSLAAAGGYEQYF
TRBV18 NA CASSLAQGTNTEAFF
TRBV7-9 TRBD1 CASSSQGGGNSPLHF
TRBV19 NA CASTHPLWQGNYSEAFF
TRBV28 TRBD2 CASKIAGTATPSETQYF
TRBV4-3 TRBD1 CASSRRGQGGSYEQYF
TRBV18 NA CASSPVSSGNTIYF
TRBV6-1 NA CASSDERGKGYGYTF
TRBV7-2 NA CASNKGQNTEAFF
TRBV15 NA CATSRASGTSLDTQYF
TRBV27 NA CASSSVQRNTEAFF
TRBV5-1 TRBD1 CASSLDRGVHEQYF
TRBV19 TRBD2 CASSGSGANTGELFF
TRBV28 NA CASSLYAFPGWGGENEQFF
TRBV18 TRBD1 CASSPQGAQTQYF
TRBV5-1 TRBD2 CASSLVLAGAGNIQYF
TRBV19 NA CASSLAGSVEQTQYF
TRBV7-2 TRBD2 CASSPGLAGGSYEQYF